This record covers a single TCR beta chain. This clone's antigen is unknown. Within one base of it there is no much larger clone, and no base qualities were kept. From a lookup of the germline V gene, CDR1 and CDR2 are SGHRS and YFSETQ. V is clipped by 5 bases and J by 11 bases, and the sequence between their germline boundaries is 17 bases long. The CDR3 runs 13 residues from the cysteine to the phenylalanine. The DNA shown is the 39-base CDR3, in frame from base 1. The donors were healthy, HIV-negative adults with no recently reported acute infections or vaccinations. Every donor was a Caucasian adult living in Nashville, Tennessee, USA. CD4+ T cells were enriched through magnetic negative selection, after which naive cells were positively selected on CD45RA and the remaining negative fraction served as the memory subset. Blood was collected by leukapheresis, and PBMCs were isolated by Ficoll-Histopaque density gradient centrifugation and then cryopreserved in liquid nitrogen vapor phase. Purity and quantity of every magnetically sorted T cell population were checked by analytical flow cytometry. From each sorted fraction, genomic DNA was isolated and quantified by UV absorbance on a Nanodrop 2000c.

This record belongs to a study of shared clonotypes between healthy human individuals (dated by TCRdb to 2020 to 2021). Some background on the complete study: A few men and a couple of women, aged 18 to 49 years, made up the cohort. Different laboratories and diverse techniques were used to prepare libraries and sequence TCR repertoires, to increase sequencing depth and limit assay-specific biases. For each donor, three plates each were used for CD4 naive and CD4 memory, two plates were used for CD8 naive, and one plate was used for CD8 memory. Per donor, leukapheresis produced somewhere between about 0.8 and 9 billion PBMCs. The study deeply sequenced blood TCR repertoires of about five healthy adults to estimate repertoire size and the extent of clonotype sharing between individuals. Overall study outcomes, separate from this receptor: Because the study included a small number of donors, the genetic and exposure-history diversity represented was limited. Estimated clonotype richness was generally larger for naive than for memory subsets. Sampling was restricted to blood, and TCR repertoires in tissue are likely to differ from TCR repertoires in blood. Compared with non-shared clonotypes, the clonotypes found in all four sorted-subset donors had higher generation probabilities. When four donors were compared, the shared fraction of clonotypes was about 5% for naive CD4, 3% to 4% for naive CD8, 2.3% for memory CD4, and less than 0.5% for memory CD8. Rarefaction of sorted-subset datasets indicated incomplete sequencing despite the large sequencing depth. Pairwise subsampling led to the expectation that sequencing depth would affect the degree of clonotype sharing among donors.

Using the deep immunoSEQ assay, TCR CDR3 regions were amplified from genomic DNA by multiplex PCR. Extracted genomic DNA from each cell subset was distributed evenly across all wells of several immunoSEQ 96-well plates, and each plate was treated as a replicate. Each replicate PCR for sorted subsets received about 180 ng genomic DNA, equal to about 30,000 T cell genomes. The purified libraries were quantified using a Qubit 3.0 fluorometer, sized with a Bioanalyzer 2100, and then quantified again using the KAPA Library Quantification kit. A separate single-read 150-cycle Illumina NextSeq 550 flow cell was used to sequence each immunoSEQ 96-well plate. The original methods were these. Because the immunoSEQ output held only junctional sequences and lacked quality scores, the filtering could not match the filtering applied to full-length reads. To assign V/J genes and CDR3, sequences were annotated against IMGT germline references using PyIR, a Python wrapper for IgBLAST v1.9. Any read was removed if the V/J assignment was weak (E-value above 1e-6), the CDR3 was missing, or the read contained stop codons, out-of-frame junctions, or ambiguous translated residues. V3J clonotypes were defined by identical inferred V gene, J gene, and CDR3 amino acid sequence. Percentage overlap between repertoires was computed as shared unique clonotypes divided by the size of the smaller repertoire. RTK rarefaction, the Chao1 estimator, and Recon v2.1 estimates of unobserved clonotypes were used to assess repertoire richness. OLGA was used to compute generation probabilities for all TCRbeta clonotypes that the gDNA method yielded from a handful of donors. TCRdb mirrors the immuneACCESS table, restricted to in-frame sequences. Some clones are absent from its copies; in checked studies, under half trace to an unresolved V gene, and the reason for the others is unknown. The D gene and trimming were derived from the DNA, and the V and J assignments and clone size from that table. This sample is represented by roughly 2.2 million clones; approximately 95% of them were singletons. The leading ten clones occupy 0.35% to 0.45% of the sample.

Sequences were obtained from naive CD4+ T cells from PBMCs. This sample's cell subset or site label indicates: CD45RA+ positively selected. The chain joins TRBV5-1 to TRBJ2-1; no D gene is confidently identified. The receptor was isolated from a man between 18 and 29 years old in good health. Some clones in this sample may be carry-over from other donors' samples. The DNA is TGCGCCAGCAGTTCGACGGTTGGTGGCCAGCAGTTCTTC. Its protein reads: CASSSTVGGQQFF.